These T cell receptor beta chains were read from a single sample in a study of blood T cell repertoires in COVID-19. Only in-frame clones appear in the TCRdb table, and some are missing; sequencing was by immunoSEQ multiplex PCR. This table has approximately 150,000 clones, about four fifths appearing once. The sequenced sample consisted of peripheral blood. The origin of the receptors is a man aged 55 to 70 with active or convalescent COVID-19. Each CDR3 is given with its conserved first and last residue. A D gene is named only where the DNA matches it firmly.

d_gene: NA
v_gene: TRBV6-5
j_gene: TRBJ1-2
len: 13
CDR3aa: CASRTGNGYGYTF

d_gene: TRBD1
v_gene: TRBV6-1
j_gene: TRBJ1-6
len: 16
CDR3aa: CASREQGAGSGSPLHF

d_gene: NA
v_gene: TRBV6-5
j_gene: TRBJ1-1
len: 13
CDR3aa: CASSTGQQTEAFF

d_gene: NA
v_gene: TRBV5-4
j_gene: TRBJ1-3
len: 15
CDR3aa: CASSLGTASGNTIYF

d_gene: NA
v_gene: TRBV7-8
j_gene: TRBJ2-2
len: 15
CDR3aa: CASSLGAVISGELFF

d_gene: NA
v_gene: TRBV5-1
j_gene: TRBJ2-2
len: 16
CDR3aa: CASSFARQPNTGELFF

d_gene: TRBD1
v_gene: TRBV28
j_gene: TRBJ1-5
len: 15
CDR3aa: CASRRTGSISQPQHF

d_gene: TRBD1
v_gene: TRBV28
j_gene: TRBJ1-4
len: 13
CDR3aa: CASRQTGGEKLFF

d_gene: NA
v_gene: TRBV19
j_gene: TRBJ2-3
len: 16
CDR3aa: CASSIPSVLSTDTQYF

d_gene: NA
v_gene: TRBV3-1/TRBV3-2
j_gene: TRBJ2-2
len: 14
CDR3aa: CASSLTPNTGELFF